A selection of T cell receptor beta chains follows, all from one sample in a study of T-cell memory formation after mild COVID-19. TCRdb reprocessed the 5' RACE reads with MiXCR, giving one entry per CDR3 protein. The data hold just under 550,000 distinct CDR3 sequences, with roughly 21% observed a single time. Sequencing was performed on PBMCs or a T cell subset sorted from them (not recorded which). The source is an adult woman who had mild COVID-19 (a few samples of this study predate the infection). Cell type and time point are not known. Both conserved end residues are part of each CDR3. D genes are given only for firm matches. Not every row has a clone size; where given, it reads once, few, many or a size class.

v_call: TRBV7-2; clone_size: once; j_call: TRBJ2-7; cdr3_length: 15; d_call: TRBD2; cdr3_aa: CASSLSGGVIYEQYF; cdr3_nt: TGTGCCAGCAGCTTAAGCGGGGGAGTCATTTACGAGCAGTACTTC
v_call: TRBV7-2; clone_size: few; j_call: TRBJ2-7; cdr3_length: 15; d_call: TRBD1; cdr3_aa: CASSLVRDRASEQYF; cdr3_nt: TGTGCCAGCAGCTTAGTAAGGGACAGGGCCTCCGAGCAGTACTTC
v_call: TRBV30; clone_size: NA; j_call: TRBJ1-1; cdr3_length: 11; d_call: NA; cdr3_aa: CAWQRNTEAFF; cdr3_nt: TGTGCCTGGCAGAGAAACACTGAAGCTTTCTTT
v_call: TRBV7-2; clone_size: NA; j_call: TRBJ2-3; cdr3_length: 19; d_call: TRBD2; cdr3_aa: CASSSRNSGGGRLGDTQYF; cdr3_nt: TGTGCCAGCAGCTCCCGAAATAGCGGGGGGGGCAGGTTGGGCGATACGCAGTATTTT
v_call: TRBV18; clone_size: NA; j_call: TRBJ1-2; cdr3_length: 16; d_call: TRBD1; cdr3_aa: CASSPMGQILNYGYTF; cdr3_nt: TGTGCCAGCTCACCCATGGGACAGATCCTAAACTATGGCTACACCTTC
v_call: TRBV27; clone_size: few; j_call: TRBJ2-7; cdr3_length: 15; d_call: NA; cdr3_aa: CASSSPRDTPYEQYF; cdr3_nt: TGTGCCAGCAGCTCCCCTCGGGACACTCCCTACGAGCAGTACTTC
v_call: TRBV27; clone_size: few; j_call: TRBJ2-2; cdr3_length: 13; d_call: TRBD1; cdr3_aa: CASRTGFTGELFF; cdr3_nt: TGTGCCAGCCGGACAGGGTTCACCGGGGAGCTGTTTTTT
v_call: TRBV9; clone_size: many; j_call: TRBJ2-2; cdr3_length: 15; d_call: TRBD2; cdr3_aa: CASSPQVGGTGELFF; cdr3_nt: TGTGCCAGCAGCCCCCAGGTGGGGGGGACCGGGGAGCTGTTTTTT
v_call: TRBV15; clone_size: NA; j_call: TRBJ1-4; cdr3_length: 15; d_call: NA; cdr3_aa: CATSRVVGVGEKLFF; cdr3_nt: TGTGCCACCAGCAGAGTGGTAGGGGTGGGCGAAAAACTGTTTTTT
v_call: TRBV29-1; clone_size: few; j_call: TRBJ2-3; cdr3_length: 13; d_call: TRBD2; cdr3_aa: CSVVAGSTDTQYF; cdr3_nt: TGCAGCGTCGTAGCGGGAAGCACAGATACGCAGTATTTT
v_call: TRBV6-2/TRBV6-3; clone_size: few; j_call: TRBJ1-2; cdr3_length: 15; d_call: NA; cdr3_aa: CASSREGPTNYGYTF; cdr3_nt: TGTGCCAGCAGCCGCGAGGGACCGACTAACTATGGCTACACCTTC
v_call: TRBV5-1; clone_size: few; j_call: TRBJ2-3; cdr3_length: 15; d_call: TRBD2; cdr3_aa: CASSYTSDSTDTQYF; cdr3_nt: TGCGCCAGCAGCTATACTAGCGACAGCACAGATACGCAGTATTTT
v_call: TRBV20-1; clone_size: few; j_call: TRBJ2-7; cdr3_length: 16; d_call: TRBD1; cdr3_aa: CSARDLARTGPYEQYF; cdr3_nt: TGCAGTGCTAGAGATTTGGCTCGGACAGGGCCCTACGAGCAGTACTTC
v_call: TRBV11-2; clone_size: NA; j_call: TRBJ1-6; cdr3_length: 14; d_call: NA; cdr3_aa: CASSTRQSNSPLHF; cdr3_nt: TGTGCCAGCAGCACCCGACAGTCTAATTCACCCCTCCACTTT
v_call: TRBV10-3; clone_size: NA; j_call: TRBJ2-5; cdr3_length: 13; d_call: NA; cdr3_aa: CAIGKGLRETQYF; cdr3_nt: TGTGCCATCGGAAAGGGATTGAGAGAGACCCAGTACTTC
v_call: TRBV7-2; clone_size: few; j_call: TRBJ1-5; cdr3_length: 16; d_call: NA; cdr3_aa: CASSLAMLGAQQPQHF; cdr3_nt: TGTGCCAGCAGCTTAGCCATGTTGGGGGCCCAGCAGCCCCAGCATTTT
v_call: TRBV15; clone_size: NA; j_call: TRBJ1-2; cdr3_length: 13; d_call: NA; cdr3_aa: CATSRDWNYGYTF; cdr3_nt: TGTGCCACCAGCAGAGATTGGAACTATGGCTACACCTTC
v_call: TRBV29-1; clone_size: many; j_call: TRBJ2-3; cdr3_length: 17; d_call: TRBD2; cdr3_aa: CSVVRISGGFSTDTQYF; cdr3_nt: TGCAGCGTTGTGCGTATTAGCGGGGGATTTAGCACAGATACGCAGTATTTT
v_call: TRBV4-1; clone_size: few; j_call: TRBJ2-7; cdr3_length: 13; d_call: NA; cdr3_aa: CASSQSSNYEQYF; cdr3_nt: TGCGCCAGCAGCCAGAGTTCCAACTACGAGCAGTACTTC
v_call: TRBV27; clone_size: NA; j_call: TRBJ2-7; cdr3_length: 14; d_call: TRBD2; cdr3_aa: CASSWLAEPYEQYF; cdr3_nt: TGTGCCAGCAGTTGGCTAGCGGAGCCCTACGAGCAGTACTTC
v_call: TRBV18; clone_size: NA; j_call: TRBJ2-1; cdr3_length: 17; d_call: TRBD2; cdr3_aa: CASSPPGLAGGYNEQFF; cdr3_nt: TGTGCCAGCTCACCGCCGGGACTAGCGGGGGGATACAATGAGCAGTTCTTC
v_call: TRBV21-1; clone_size: NA; j_call: TRBJ2-1; cdr3_length: 14; d_call: NA; cdr3_aa: CASSLHKDIDEQFF; cdr3_nt: TGTGCCAGCAGCCTACACAAGGATATCGATGAGCAGTTCTTC
v_call: TRBV4-1; clone_size: few; j_call: TRBJ2-2; cdr3_length: 14; d_call: NA; cdr3_aa: CASSQEFVIGELFF; cdr3_nt: TGCGCCAGCAGCCAAGAATTTGTGATTGGGGAGCTGTTTTTT
v_call: TRBV7-9; clone_size: once; j_call: TRBJ2-3; cdr3_length: 15; d_call: TRBD2; cdr3_aa: CASKRRGTSTDTQYF; cdr3_nt: TGTGCCAGCAAAAGGCGGGGGACTAGCACAGATACGCAGTATTTT
v_call: TRBV7-6; clone_size: many; j_call: TRBJ2-3; cdr3_length: 14; d_call: TRBD2; cdr3_aa: CASSRGRSTDTQYF; cdr3_nt: TGTGCCAGCAGCCGCGGGAGGAGCACAGATACGCAGTATTTT
v_call: TRBV28; clone_size: NA; j_call: TRBJ2-7; cdr3_length: 12; d_call: TRBD1; cdr3_aa: CASDRGFYEQYF; cdr3_nt: TGTGCCAGTGACAGGGGGTTTTACGAGCAGTACTTC
v_call: TRBV9; clone_size: NA; j_call: TRBJ1-1; cdr3_length: 14; d_call: NA; cdr3_aa: CASSVGDGNTEAFF; cdr3_nt: TGTGCCAGCAGCGTAGGAGACGGGAACACTGAAGCTTTCTTT
v_call: TRBV6-5; clone_size: NA; j_call: TRBJ2-5; cdr3_length: 13; d_call: NA; cdr3_aa: CASSYAASGTQYF; cdr3_nt: TGTGCCAGCAGTTACGCGGCTTCCGGGACCCAGTACTTC
v_call: TRBV28; clone_size: few; j_call: TRBJ1-1; cdr3_length: 12; d_call: NA; cdr3_aa: CASSFGSIEAFF; cdr3_nt: TGTGCCAGCAGTTTCGGAAGTATCGAAGCTTTCTTT
v_call: TRBV7-6; clone_size: few; j_call: TRBJ2-2; cdr3_length: 12; d_call: NA; cdr3_aa: CASGVRTGELFF; cdr3_nt: TGTGCCAGCGGGGTGAGGACCGGGGAGCTGTTTTTT
v_call: TRBV7-6; clone_size: NA; j_call: TRBJ2-3; cdr3_length: 17; d_call: TRBD2; cdr3_aa: CASSLESSGGPGDTQYF; cdr3_nt: TGTGCCAGCAGCTTAGAGAGTAGCGGGGGGCCAGGAGATACGCAGTATTTT
v_call: TRBV5-1; clone_size: NA; j_call: TRBJ1-1; cdr3_length: 13; d_call: NA; cdr3_aa: CASSLAVWGQAFF; cdr3_nt: TGCGCCAGCAGCTTGGCGGTCTGGGGGCAAGCTTTCTTT
v_call: TRBV20-1; clone_size: NA; j_call: TRBJ2-5; cdr3_length: 13; d_call: TRBD1; cdr3_aa: CSAIRDREETQYF; cdr3_nt: TGCAGTGCTATCCGGGACAGGGAAGAGACCCAGTACTTC
v_call: TRBV12-3/TRBV12-4; clone_size: few; j_call: TRBJ2-7; cdr3_length: 15; d_call: NA; cdr3_aa: CASSLMTGIAYEQYF; cdr3_nt: TGTGCCAGCAGTTTGATGACCGGAATCGCCTACGAGCAGTACTTC
v_call: TRBV7-2; clone_size: NA; j_call: TRBJ2-7; cdr3_length: 16; d_call: TRBD2; cdr3_aa: CASSPTSGSSGYEQYF; cdr3_nt: TGTGCCAGCAGTCCTACTAGCGGGAGCTCAGGCTACGAGCAGTACTTC
v_call: TRBV5-1; clone_size: NA; j_call: TRBJ2-3; cdr3_length: 12; d_call: NA; cdr3_aa: CASSLEGRLEYF; cdr3_nt: TGCGCCAGCAGCTTGGAGGGCCGTCTCGAGTATTTT
v_call: TRBV5-1; clone_size: few; j_call: TRBJ2-1; cdr3_length: 16; d_call: TRBD2; cdr3_aa: CASSLAAGGAKGEQFF; cdr3_nt: TGCGCCAGCAGCTTGGCGGCGGGGGGGGCCAAGGGAGAGCAGTTCTTC
v_call: TRBV29-1; clone_size: NA; j_call: TRBJ2-3; cdr3_length: 13; d_call: NA; cdr3_aa: CSSLRGRADTQYF; cdr3_nt: TGCAGCTCCCTCAGGGGAAGGGCAGATACGCAGTATTTT
v_call: TRBV25-1; clone_size: NA; j_call: TRBJ2-4; cdr3_length: 14; d_call: TRBD1; cdr3_aa: CASSERGLENIQYF; cdr3_nt: TGTGCCAGCAGTGAGAGGGGGCTGGAAAACATTCAGTACTTC
v_call: TRBV5-6; clone_size: few; j_call: TRBJ1-1; cdr3_length: 14; d_call: NA; cdr3_aa: CASSQGGGRAEAFF; cdr3_nt: TGTGCCAGCAGCCAGGGAGGCGGGAGGGCTGAAGCTTTCTTT